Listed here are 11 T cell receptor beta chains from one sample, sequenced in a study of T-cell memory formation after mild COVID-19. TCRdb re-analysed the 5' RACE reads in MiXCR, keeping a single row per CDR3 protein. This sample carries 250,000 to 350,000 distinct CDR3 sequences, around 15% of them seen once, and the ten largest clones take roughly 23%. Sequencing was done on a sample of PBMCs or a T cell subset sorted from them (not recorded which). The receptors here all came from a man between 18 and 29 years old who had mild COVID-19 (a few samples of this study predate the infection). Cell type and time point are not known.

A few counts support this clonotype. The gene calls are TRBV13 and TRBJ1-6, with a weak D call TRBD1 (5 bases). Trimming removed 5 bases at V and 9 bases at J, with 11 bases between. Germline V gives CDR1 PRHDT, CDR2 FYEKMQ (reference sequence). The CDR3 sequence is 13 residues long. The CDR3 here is CASSPGGSSPLHF. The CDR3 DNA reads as TGTGCCAGCAGCCCGGGGGGGAGTTCACCCCTCCACTTT.

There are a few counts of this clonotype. The CDR3 region has the DNA TGCGCCAGCAGCTTGGGGAAGGACAGGGGGTATAAGCCCCAGCATTTT. Translated, it gives CASSLGKDRGYKPQHF. The chain has TRBV5-1 and TRBJ1-5; 10 bases map to TRBD1. The germline V gene encodes CDR1 SGHRS and CDR2 YFSETQ. Losses at the gene ends were 0 bases for V and 8 bases for J; bases not matched to a gene: 8. There are 16 residues in the CDR3.

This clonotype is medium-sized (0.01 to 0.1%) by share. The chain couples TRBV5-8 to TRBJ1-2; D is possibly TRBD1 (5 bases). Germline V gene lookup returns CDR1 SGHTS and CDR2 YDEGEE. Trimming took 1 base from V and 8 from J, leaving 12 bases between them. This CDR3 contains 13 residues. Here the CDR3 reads CASSLYAGPGYTF. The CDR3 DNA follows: TGTGCCAGCAGCTTGTACGCAGGGCCAGGCTACACCTTC.

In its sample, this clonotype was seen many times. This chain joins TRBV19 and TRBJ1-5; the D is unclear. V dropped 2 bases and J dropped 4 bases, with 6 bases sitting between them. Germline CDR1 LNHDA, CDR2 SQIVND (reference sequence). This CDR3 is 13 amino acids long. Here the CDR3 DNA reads TGTGCCAGTAGTATAACGGAGAATCAGCCCCAGCATTTT. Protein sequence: CASSITENQPQHF.

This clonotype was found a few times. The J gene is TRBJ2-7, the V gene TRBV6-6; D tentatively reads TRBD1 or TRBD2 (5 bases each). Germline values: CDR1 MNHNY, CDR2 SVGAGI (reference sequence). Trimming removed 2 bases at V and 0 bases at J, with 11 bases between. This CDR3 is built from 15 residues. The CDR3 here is CASSYGASSSYEQYF. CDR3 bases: TGTGCCAGCAGTTACGGGGCTAGCAGCTCCTACGAGCAGTACTTC.

The CDR3 DNA reads as TGCGCCAGCAGCCTTACAGTCAGCGGCCCGGGCGGAGAGACCCAGTACTTC. It yields the protein CASSLTVSGPGGETQYF. The chain employs TRBV4-3 and TRBJ2-5, with a tentative D call TRBD2 (5 bases). Trimming cost V 4 bases and J 4 bases, with 22 bases left between them. CDR1 and CDR2 from the germline V gene are LGHNA and YSLEER. There are 17 residues in the CDR3.

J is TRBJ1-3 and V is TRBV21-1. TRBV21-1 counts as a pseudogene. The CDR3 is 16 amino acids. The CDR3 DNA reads TGTGCCAGCGCCAGAGGATCTAACTACTCTGGAAACACCATATATTTT. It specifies CASARGSNYSGNTIYF.

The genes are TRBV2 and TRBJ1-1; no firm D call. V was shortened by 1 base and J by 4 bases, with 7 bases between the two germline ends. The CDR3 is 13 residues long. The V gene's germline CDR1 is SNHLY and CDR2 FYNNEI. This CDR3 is CASSEGLATEAFF. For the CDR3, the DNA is TGTGCCAGCAGTGAAGGTTTAGCCACTGAAGCTTTCTTT.

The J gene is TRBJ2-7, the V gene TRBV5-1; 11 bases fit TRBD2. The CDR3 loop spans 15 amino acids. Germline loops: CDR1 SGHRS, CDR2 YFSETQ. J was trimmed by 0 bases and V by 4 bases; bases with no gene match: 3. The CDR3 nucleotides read TGCGCCAGCAGCAAAGGGACTAGCGGCTCCTACGAGCAGTACGTC. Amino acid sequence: CASSKGTSGSYEQYV.

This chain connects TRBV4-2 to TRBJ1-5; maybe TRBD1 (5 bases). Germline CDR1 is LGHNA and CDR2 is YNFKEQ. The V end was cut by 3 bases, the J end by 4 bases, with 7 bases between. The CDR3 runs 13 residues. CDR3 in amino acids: CASSQQGNQPQHF. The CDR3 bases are TGTGCCAGCAGCCAGCAGGGTAATCAGCCCCAGCATTTT.

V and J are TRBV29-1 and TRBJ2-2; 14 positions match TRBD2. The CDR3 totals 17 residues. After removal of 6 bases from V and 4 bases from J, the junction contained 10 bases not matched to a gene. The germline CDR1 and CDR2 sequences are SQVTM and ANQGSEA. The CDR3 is CSVAGLAGGPLTGELFF. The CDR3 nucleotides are TGCAGCGTCGCCGGACTAGCGGGGGGCCCCCTCACCGGGGAGCTGTTTTTT.